This entry lists 20 T cell receptor beta chains sequenced from one sample in a study of beta chain features in type 1 diabetes. Every isolated RNA sample was fully reverse transcribed, so sequencing captured expressed TCRB transcripts. The assay was immunoSEQ multiplex PCR, and TCRdb's table has in-frame clones only and misses some. The sample holds under 500,000 clones; approximately 30% are singletons and the top ten take 0.065%. The source material was naive CD4+ T cells from blood. The source is a man between 18 and 35 years old in good health.

This chain connects TRBV9 to TRBJ2-2; 10 bases match TRBD2. The CDR3 has 17 amino acids. Trimming at V came to 0 bases and at J to 3 bases, leaving 5 bases not matched to a gene. Per germline, CDR1 SGDLS and CDR2 YYNGEE. The CDR3 is CASSVGGLARYTGELFF. In nucleotides, the CDR3 is TGTGCCAGCAGCGTAGGGGGACTAGCGAGATACACCGGGGAGCTGTTTTTT.

This sequence joins TRBV15 and TRBJ1-1; perhaps TRBD1 as D (5 bases). Germline V gene sequence: CDR1 LNHNV, CDR2 YYDKDF (reference sequence). The V end was cut by 3 bases, the J end by 1 base, with 6 bases between. This CDR3 spans 13 amino acids. The CDR3 sequence is CATSRTANTEAFF. As DNA, the CDR3 is TGTGCCACCAGCAGGACAGCGAACACTGAAGCTTTCTTT.

As regards this clone: Different DNA sequences within this sample yield the same CDR3. The J gene is TRBJ1-1, the V gene TRBV29-1; TRBD1 matches 9 bases. The CDR3 is 13 amino acids. The V gene end was trimmed by 7 bases and the J gene end by 2 bases; junction bases not matched to a gene: 5. Per the germline V gene, CDR1 is SQVTM and CDR2 is ANQGSEA. Written as DNA, the CDR3 is TGCAGCGCTCTGACAGGGGGAAACACTGAAGCTTTCTTT. This translates into CSALTGGNTEAFF.

DNA for the CDR3: TGTGCCAGCAGCTTCCGGACAGGGGTTTATGGCTACACCTTC. Amino acids: CASSFRTGVYGYTF. The V call is TRBV5-6, the J call TRBJ1-2; 9 nucleotides align to TRBD1. The CDR3 sequence is 14 residues long. CDR1 SGHDT and CDR2 YYEEEE come from the germline V gene. With V trimmed by 2 bases and J by 5 bases, 4 bases remained unmatched.

The CDR3 DNA follows: TGTGCCAGCAGCTTGGAGGCCTCCTACGAGCAGTACTTC. Translated, it gives CASSLEASYEQYF. The V call is TRBV5-6, the J call TRBJ2-7; D is undetermined. Trimming removed 0 bases from V and 0 bases from J, with 4 bases in between. Germline V gene sequence: CDR1 SGHDT, CDR2 YYEEEE. This CDR3 has 13 residues.

This clone turned up a few times. The CDR3 protein is CASSQDFVTPEQFF. Written as DNA, the CDR3 is TGCGCCAGCAGCCAAGATTTCGTAACCCCAGAGCAGTTCTTC. This chain uses TRBV4-3 with TRBJ2-1; unclear D gene. CDR3 length: 14 residues. Between the trimmed V and J ends, which lost 0 bases and 10 bases, there was a span of 13 bases. Germline V gene lookup returns CDR1 LGHNA and CDR2 YSLEER.

V gene TRBV4-1 combines with J gene TRBJ2-7; TRBD2 might be the D (5 bases). V lost 2 bases and J 3 bases, leaving 17 bases between the germline ends. The CDR3 has 16 amino acids. Germline CDR1 and CDR2: MGHRA and YSYEKL. The CDR3 loop is CASSQSSGTVYYEQYF. In nucleotides, the CDR3 is TGCGCCAGCAGCCAAAGCAGCGGAACCGTGTACTACGAGCAGTACTTC.

A few counts support this clone. This chain connects TRBV2 to TRBJ2-1, with D unresolved. The CDR3 length is 10 residues. The V end was cut by 8 bases, the J end by 6 bases, with 5 bases between. CDR1 is SNHLY and CDR2 is FYNNEI in the germline V gene. CDR3 DNA sequence: TGTGCCAGCGGAATCAATGAGCAGTTCTTC. This codes for CASGINEQFF.

This sequence joins TRBV7-9 and TRBJ1-2; perhaps TRBD1 as D (5 bases). The V end lost 4 bases, the J end lost 0 bases, and 6 bases lay between the germline ends. The CDR3 covers 13 residues. Germline V gene sequence: CDR1 SEHNR, CDR2 FQNEAQ (reference sequence). The CDR3 DNA reads as TGTGCCAGCAGCTCGGGACCTAACTATGGCTACACCTTC. It specifies CASSSGPNYGYTF. Full variable domain (remainder filled in from reference TRBV7-9 and TRBJ1-2): DTGVSQNPRHKITKRGQNVTFRCDPISEHNRLYWYRQTLGQGPEFLTYFQNEAQLEKSRLLSDRFSAERPKGSFSTLEIQRTEQGDSAMYLCASSSGPNYGYTFGSGTRLTVV.

The CDR3 DNA is TGTGCCAGCGGCTGGGAAGGGGAGCTGTTTTTT. This encodes CASGWEGELFF. The rearrangement uses TRBV25-1 and TRBJ2-2; D not resolved. The CDR3 is 11 amino acids. Trimming took 8 bases from V and 8 from J, leaving 9 bases between them. Per germline, CDR1 MGHDK and CDR2 SYGVNS.

The genes are TRBV29-1 and TRBJ2-6; D might be TRBD1 or TRBD2, each matching 5 bases. The CDR3 sequence is 19 residues long. The V end lost 4 bases, the J end lost 0 bases, and 22 bases lay between the germline ends. CDR1 is SQVTM, CDR2 ANQGSEA, per germline. The CDR3 coding sequence is TGCAGCGTTGTTTCTCCTCTACCGGGACGGTACTCTGGGGCCAACGTCCTGACTTTC. Translation: CSVVSPLPGRYSGANVLTF.

As for this clone: An end of the junction differs from the germline gene, which may be a read error. This chain connects TRBV29-1 to TRBJ1-2, with a weak D call TRBD1 (6 bases). CDR1 SQVTM and CDR2 ANQGSEA come from the germline V gene. The CDR3 is made up of 11 amino acids. CDR3 nucleotide sequence: TGCAGCGCCGGGACAAATCCAGGCTACGCCTTC. Encoded protein: CSAGTNPGYAF.

The chain combines TRBV28 with TRBJ1-5; D is ambiguous. The V gene lost 10 bases and the J gene lost 3 bases, with 16 bases spanning the gap. This CDR3 spans 14 amino acids. Germline V gene data show CDR1 as MDHEN and CDR2 as SYDVKM. The CDR3 loop reads CATKGERANQPQHF. The DNA of the CDR3 is TGTGCCACTAAAGGCGAAAGGGCCAATCAGCCCCAGCATTTT. Combining the CDR3 with reference TRBV28 and TRBJ1-5 gives the whole variable domain DVKVTQSSRYLVKRTGEKVFLECVQDMDHENMFWYRQDPGLGLRLIYFSYDVKMKEKGDIPEGYSVSREKKERFSLILESASTNQTSMYLCATKGERANQPQHFGDGTRLSIL.

Here the CDR3 DNA reads TGTGCCAGCAGTGCAAGGGGGACAGATACGCAGTATTTT. Its translation is CASSARGTDTQYF. The V gene is TRBV2, the J gene TRBJ2-3; possible D gene TRBD1, 6 bases. Germline V gene lookup returns CDR1 SNHLY and CDR2 FYNNEI. This CDR3 is 13 amino acids long. V dropped 4 bases and J dropped 3 bases, with 8 bases sitting between them.

The chain is built from TRBV7-3 and TRBJ2-5, with TRBD1 matching 8 bases. V gave up 2 bases and J gave up 5 bases; unmatched junction bases: 4. CDR1 is SGHTA, CDR2 FQGTGA, per germline. The CDR3 is made up of 14 amino acids. Here the CDR3 DNA reads TGTGCCAGCAGCTTATCAGGGGGCCTGGAGACCCAGTACTTC. As protein: CASSLSGGLETQYF.

V and J are TRBV30 and TRBJ2-5; 9 bases line up with TRBD1. Germline V gene sequence: CDR1 GTSNPN, CDR2 SVGIG (reference sequence). Losses at the gene ends were 2 bases for V and 4 bases for J; bases not matched to a gene: 5. The CDR3 has 14 residues. In nucleotides, the CDR3 is TGTGCCTGGAGTAGTACAGGGGGCAGAGAGACCCAGTACTTC. Protein: CAWSSTGGRETQYF.

Here the CDR3 reads CASSQVWNRLNTEAFF. The DNA for the CDR3 is TGTGCCAGCAGCCAAGTCTGGAATAGGTTGAACACTGAAGCTTTCTTT. V gene TRBV4-2 combines with J gene TRBJ1-1; D is unresolved. This CDR3 region has 16 residues. Per the germline V gene, CDR1 is LGHNA and CDR2 is YNFKEQ. V gave up 1 base and J gave up 0 bases, with 12 bases separating them.

The CDR3 DNA sequence: TGTGCCAGCAGCGTAGCTTCAGGCGCGAACACCGGGGAGCTGTTTTTT. Encoded protein: CASSVASGANTGELFF. The V call is TRBV9, the J call TRBJ2-2; D unresolved. The V gene's germline CDR1 is SGDLS and CDR2 YYNGEE. This CDR3 comprises 16 residues. V lost 0 bases and J lost 0, with 9 bases in between.

This clone has only a few counts. This rearrangement joins TRBV30 to TRBJ2-1; 9 bases map to TRBD2. Germline V gene data show CDR1 as GTSNPN and CDR2 as SVGIG (reference sequence). With V trimmed by 4 bases and J by 7 bases, 5 bases remained unmatched. The CDR3 is 13 residues long. The CDR3 reads CAWTDSGRNEQFF. For the CDR3, the DNA is TGTGCCTGGACCGATAGCGGGAGAAATGAGCAGTTCTTC.

This clone turned up a few times. V is TRBV7-2 and J is TRBJ2-7, with TRBD2 matching over 10 bases. Germline assignment: CDR1 SGHTA and CDR2 FQGNSA. The CDR3 has 17 residues. Trimming cost V 2 bases and J 1 base; bases outside gene matches: 8. CDR3 sequence reads: CASSLFSSGSKSYEQYF. The CDR3 nucleotides read TGTGCCAGCAGCTTATTTTCTAGCGGGAGTAAATCCTACGAGCAGTACTTC.